This T cell receptor beta chain was recorded in a study of cytomegalovirus exposure and HLA in healthy donors. With regard to this clone: Its antigen is as yet unknown.

Though nominally healthy at sampling, donors likely had unrecorded immune exposures. Germline V gene lookup returns CDR1 DFQATT and CDR2 SNEGSKA (reference sequence). The CDR3 is made up of 11 amino acids. PCR amplification relied on 60 Vbeta primers (plus 13 Jbeta primers). Here immunoSEQ multiplex PCR was the method, and the copy in TCRdb shows in-frame clones only, minus some. This table has approximately 100,000 clones, around 80% appearing once. Regarding the study as a whole: The study labeled 164 TCR beta chains cytomegalovirus-associated. The presence/absence work took it that sequencing depth was about the same across donors. Among the sequence variants, a highly shared cluster was likely an artifact of sequencing.

Sequenced sample: PBMCs. The genes are TRBV20-1 and TRBJ2-5, with D maybe TRBD2 (5 bases). The J call may be wrong; the DNA end is better matched by TRBJ2-7. The sequence was obtained from a man between 60 and 70 years old in good health and CMV-seropositive. The CDR3 spells CSVPGVYEQYF. The DNA for the CDR3 is TGCAGTGTCCCCGGGGTCTACGAGCAGTACTTC.